The entry below gives a single T cell receptor (beta chain) sequence along with its context. No cognate antigen has been identified for it. Per-base qualities were not stored, and no clone one base away is much larger. The immunoSEQ assay at survey resolution was applied to genomic DNA for sequencing of TCRbeta rearrangements. Per the source publication's procedure: A lowest detectable productive clonotype frequency of 2.59 x 10-5 was observed in the TCR sequencing data. Analyses included only productive TCRbeta rearrangements, meaning complete and in-frame sequences. Simpson clonality, calculated in the immunoSEQ Analyzer version 3.0, was used as the measure of sample clonality. Based on frequency, clones were grouped as very rare, small, medium, large (1-20%) or hyperexpanded (>20%). Generation probabilities were estimated with OLGA 1.2.3, V-gene circos plots were generated with VDJtools, specificities were searched for in VDJdb, and CDR3 motifs were identified with GLIPH. Drawn from immuneACCESS, this table holds only the in-frame rearrangements with V and J called that TCRdb kept. Clones are partly lost; checked studies trace under half to an unresolved V gene and leave the rest unexplained. V, J and clone size were drawn from that table, and D and trimming were deduced from the DNA. Here the sample has about 40,000 clones; 81% occur a single time. Approximately 3.8% of the sample goes to the ten largest clones.

The healthy control group was made up of roughly 39 blood donors, and the Finnish Red Cross blood service supplied their buffy coats. All TCR-sequenced material derived from peripheral blood: patient blood samples and healthy donor buffy coats. Ficoll-Hypaque gradient centrifugation was used to isolate peripheral blood mononuclear cells. Magnetic purification was used to isolate CD4+ cells from the buffy coats of the healthy controls. Genomic DNA was extracted with the Gentra Puregene Cell and Tissue kit and quantified on a Qubit 2.0 fluorometer. The data were obtained in a study of STAT5B mutations in CD4+ large granular lymphocyte leukemia (dated by TCRdb to 2021 to 2024). In terms of the full investigation: Among the healthy controls, the CDR3 'QG' motif was associated with a particular HLA allele. The study compared the TCRbeta repertoires of patients with CD4+ T-cell large granular lymphocyte leukemia against the TCRbeta repertoires of healthy blood donors. Flow cytometry on FACSCanto II or FACSVerse confirmed that purified fractions exceeded 95% purity among lymphocytes. Overall results and qualifications from the work: Compared with healthy CD4+ repertoires, CD4-sorted patient repertoires appeared more clonal, and this difference remained even after the putative leukemic clones were removed. Data were not HLA-matched; higher clonality in CD4+ versus CD8+ T-LGLL could reflect the relatively small sample size. Main leukemic clonotypes were private to each patient, although about 25% appeared at low frequency in other patients' non-leukemic repertoires.

The sequencing input was CD4+ T cells from blood buffy coats. This receptor was identified in a human donor in good health.

The CDR3 in this case is CASSSNRVGPYEQYF. The DNA reads TGTGCCAGCAGCTCAAACAGGGTAGGGCCCTACGAGCAGTACTTC. The sequence is built from TRBV7-2 and TRBJ2-7; the D region possibly corresponds to TRBD1 (6 bases align). Via the germline V gene, CDR1 is SGHTA and CDR2 FQGNSA. From its cysteine to its phenylalanine, the CDR3 spans 15 amino acids. The kept DNA is CDR3 alone, 45 bases in frame from the first base. Trimming removed 4 bases from V and 2 bases from J, leaving 15 bases between the germline ends. The reference TRBV7-2 and TRBJ2-7 proteins fill in what lies around the CDR3, so the full variable domain reads GAGVSQSPSNKVTEKGKDVELRCDPISGHTALYWYRQSLGQGLEFLIYFQGNSAPDKSGLPSDRFSAERTGGSVSTLTIQRTQQEDSAVYLCASSSNRVGPYEQYFGPGTRLTVT.